Shown below are 21 T cell receptor beta chains from a single sample sequenced in a study of blood T cells in healthy people across ages. A J-beta primer mix and a sample-barcoded 5' primer were used in a second PCR of about 7 to 12 cycles. TCRdb ran MiXCR on the 5' RACE reads and lists one entry per CDR3 protein. The repertoire has 800,000 to 950,000 distinct CDR3 sequences, approximately 49% of them found once; the top ten carry under 15%. Source material: blood. The receptor set was obtained from a man under 40 in good health.

Concerning this clonotype: This may be a read error: a much more frequent sequence differs by one nucleotide. The rearrangement uses TRBV18 and TRBJ2-7, with TRBD1 identical over 9 bases. This CDR3 region has 15 residues. Germline-derived CDR1 and CDR2 are KGHSH and LQKENI. CDR3 region: CTSSLLTGGSYEQYF. CDR3 in DNA: TGTACCAGCTCACTCCTGACAGGGGGCTCCTACGAGCAGTACTTC.

On this clonotype itself: A junction boundary mismatches the germline segment, possibly from a read error. The chain has TRBV12-3 or TRBV12-4 and TRBJ2-2, with no clear D. The length of the CDR3 is 10 residues. CDR3 in amino acids: CASGFRELFF. The CDR3 DNA reads as TGTGCCAGCGGTTTCCGGGAGCTGTTTTTT.

This clonotype was observed at least ten times. V usage is TRBV20-1 and J usage is TRBJ2-7; a weak D match, TRBD2 (6 bases). The CDR3 spans 13 residues. Trimming removed 6 bases from V and 4 bases from J, with 16 bases in between. Germline V CDR1 and CDR2: DFQATT, SNEGSKA (reference sequence). CDR3: CSANGLQTYEQYF. CDR3 bases: TGCAGTGCGAATGGACTACAGACATACGAGCAGTACTTC.

This sequence joins TRBV7-2 and TRBJ2-3; TRBD1 might be the D (5 bases). The CDR3 covers 14 residues. The germline gives CDR1 SGHTA, CDR2 FQGNSA. V lost 5 bases to trimming and J lost 4 bases, with 13 bases between them. The CDR3 DNA reads TGTGCCAGCAGCAACCAAGGGGTTCCAGATACGCAGTATTTT. Residues: CASSNQGVPDTQYF.

The CDR3 is CAISELRQANEKLFF. The CDR3 DNA reads as TGTGCCATCAGTGAGTTACGGCAGGCTAATGAAAAACTGTTTTTT. This chain links TRBV10-3 with TRBJ1-4, with D unresolved. CDR1 is ENHRY and CDR2 is SYGVKD in the germline V gene. Trimming left V 1 base short and J 3 bases short, with 9 bases between. This CDR3 has 15 amino acids.

The chain links TRBV27 to TRBJ1-6; no clear D gene. The CDR3 has 12 amino acids. CDR1 and CDR2 (germline): MNHEY, SMNVEV (reference sequence). V was trimmed by 7 bases and J by 6 bases, leaving 7 bases between them. CDR3 sequence: CASNQVNSPLHF. The DNA of the CDR3 is TGTGCCAGCAATCAGGTTAATTCACCCCTCCACTTT.

The rearrangement uses TRBV6-1 and TRBJ1-5; D possibly corresponds to TRBD1 (5 bases). The germline gives CDR1 MNHNS, CDR2 SASEGT. V lost 6 bases and J 0 bases, leaving 12 bases between the germline ends. There are 15 residues in the CDR3. CDR3 sequence: CASRSDRYSNQPQHF. Written as DNA, the CDR3 is TGTGCCAGCAGATCAGACAGATATAGCAATCAGCCCCAGCATTTT.

The chain uses TRBV12-3 or TRBV12-4 and TRBJ2-7, with D unclear. Trimming cost V 3 bases and J 3 bases, with 6 bases left between them. CDR3 length equals 12 residues. The CDR3 nucleotides read TGTGCCAGCAGTTTCCAGTTCTACGAGCAGTACTTC. Translating it yields CASSFQFYEQYF.

The table lists this clonotype with a few counts. V is TRBV24-1 and J is TRBJ2-1; 13 bases are shared with TRBD2. TRBJ2-7 matches the DNA end more closely, so the J call is doubtful. The CDR3 is 16 residues long. Germline CDR1 is KGHDR and CDR2 is SFDVKD. CDR3 bases: TGTGCCACCAGTCTTTCCGGGACTAGCGGGAACAATGAGCAGTACTTC. Amino acid sequence: CATSLSGTSGNNEQYF.

The table lists this clonotype with a few counts. This chain joins TRBV27 and TRBJ2-7, with D maybe TRBD1 (5 bases). CDR3 size: 13 residues. Trimming stripped 10 bases from V and 2 bases from J, with 15 bases between. Germline CDR1 reads MNHEY; CDR2 reads SMNVEV (reference sequence). Here the CDR3 DNA reads TGTGCCACCAGCGCCAGGGCTCCCTACGAGCAGTACTTC. Residues: CATSARAPYEQYF.

This clonotype was detected a few times. The V call is TRBV4-2, the J call TRBJ2-5; D gene uncertain. The V and J ends lost 0 bases and 2 bases respectively, with 10 bases between them. Germline CDR1 and CDR2: LGHNA and YNFKEQ. This CDR3 spans 15 amino acids. The CDR3 DNA reads as TGTGCCAGCAGCCAAGAATCGAGGCAGCAAGAGACCCAGTACTTC. The encoded protein is CASSQESRQQETQYF.

The rearrangement joins TRBV7-9 to TRBJ1-1, with a weak D call TRBD1 (6 bases). Trimming stripped 1 base from V and 1 base from J, with 13 bases between. Looked up from germline, CDR1 is SEHNR and CDR2 is FQNEAQ (reference sequence). The CDR3 is 16 amino acids. CDR3 region: CASSLVSGGQNTEAFF. CDR3 coding DNA: TGTGCCAGCAGCTTAGTGTCCGGGGGCCAGAACACTGAAGCTTTCTTT.

This clonotype was seen a few times. This chain links TRBV9 with TRBJ1-2; D remains unclear. The germline gives CDR1 SGDLS, CDR2 YYNGEE. With 1 base removed from V and 3 bases from J, the gap between germline ends came to 13 bases. The CDR3 is 15 amino acids. The CDR3: CASSVSSTIHYGYTF. The CDR3 coding sequence is TGTGCCAGCAGCGTATCCTCGACCATCCACTATGGCTACACCTTC.

V gene TRBV5-4 combines with J gene TRBJ2-5, with 8 bases aligning to TRBD2. The CDR3 has 15 amino acids. J gave up 2 bases and V 4 bases, and 7 bases lay outside the gene matches. Germline V CDR1 and CDR2: SGHNT, YYREEE (reference sequence). The DNA for the CDR3 is TGTGCCAGCAGCACCCGGGGGGGTGTACAAGAGACCCAGTACTTC. Translating it yields CASSTRGGVQETQYF.

This clonotype has a handful of counts. Mismatch with germline at one junction end may stem from a read error. This sequence joins TRBV7-2 and TRBJ1-1; a weak D match, TRBD1 (5 bases). Germline V lookup: CDR1 SGHTA, CDR2 FQGNSA. The length of the CDR3 is 14 residues. Here the CDR3 reads CASSSDSMNTEAFF. The CDR3, as DNA: TGCGCCAGCAGCTCCGACAGTATGAACACTGAAGCTTTCTTT. The full variable domain, completed using reference TRBV7-2 and TRBJ1-1, is GAGVSQSPSNKVTEKGKDVELRCDPISGHTALYWYRQSLGQGLEFLIYFQGNSAPDKSGLPSDRFSAERTGGSVSTLTIQRTQQEDSAVYLCASSSDSMNTEAFFGQGTRLTVV.

The rearrangement links TRBV6-6 to TRBJ2-7, with D uncertain. CDR1 and CDR2 from the germline V gene are MNHNY and SVGAGI (reference sequence). This CDR3 region has 13 residues. Trimming left V 5 bases short and J 2 bases short, with 10 bases between. The CDR3 region has the DNA TGTGCCAGCAGTGCCGCGGACGCCTACGAGCAGTACTTC. It is translated as CASSAADAYEQYF.

This clonotype has at least ten counts. The rearrangement joins TRBV20-1 to TRBJ1-2; TRBD1 aligns across 7 bases. The germline V gene has CDR1 DFQATT and CDR2 SNEGSKA (reference sequence). After removal of 5 bases from V and 4 bases from J, the junction contained 13 bases not matched to a gene. The CDR3 covers 15 residues. The CDR3 DNA is TGCAGTGCTTTTACAGGGACGTCAGGGGGCTATGGCTACACCTTC. It is translated as CSAFTGTSGGYGYTF.

The rearrangement joins TRBV15 to TRBJ1-5; TRBD1 matches 9 bases. The trim removed 5 bases at V and 0 bases at J, leaving 2 bases unmatched. Germline CDR1 reads LNHNV; CDR2 reads YYDKDF (reference sequence). This CDR3 region has 15 residues. Written as DNA, the CDR3 is TGTGCCACCAGCCCGGACAGGGGTAGCAATCAGCCCCAGCATTTT. Translating it yields CATSPDRGSNQPQHF.

The chain employs TRBV10-3 and TRBJ2-4; tentatively, D is TRBD2 (5 bases). The V and J ends lost 3 bases and 13 bases respectively, with 13 bases between them. Germline CDR1 ENHRY, CDR2 SYGVKD. This CDR3 contains 12 residues. This CDR3 is CAISDRDGAQYF. CDR3 DNA sequence: TGTGCCATCAGTGATCGGGATGGCGCGCAGTACTTC.

This chain joins TRBV27 and TRBJ2-1, with D maybe TRBD2 (7 bases). Per the germline V gene, CDR1 is MNHEY and CDR2 is SMNVEV (reference sequence). The CDR3 length is 14 residues. V lost 5 bases and J lost 7, with 15 bases in between. The CDR3 here is CASSRGTIGNEQFF. The CDR3 DNA reads TGTGCCAGCAGTAGGGGGACTATAGGGAATGAGCAGTTCTTC.

This clonotype was detected once. The chain joins TRBV6-2 or TRBV6-3 to TRBJ1-1; 8 bases are a match to TRBD1. Germline CDR1 is MNHEY and CDR2 is SVGEGT. The ends lost 0 bases at V and 4 bases at J; junction bases unmatched: 4. The CDR3 extends over 15 amino acids. CDR3 nucleotides: TGTGCCAGCAGTTACTCGAGCAGGGGGCCCACTGAAGCTTTCTTT. It encodes CASSYSSRGPTEAFF.